This T cell receptor beta chain was recovered during a study of control samples from healthy donors and cancer patients. CDR3 size: 13 residues. The germline V and J ends were trimmed by 0 bases and 10 bases, with 13 bases remaining between them. Germline assignment: CDR1 SGHTS and CDR2 YDEGEE. The repertoire was sequenced with immunoSEQ multiplex PCR; TCRdb's copy has only in-frame clones and lacks some. The sample yields fewer than 95,000 clones, about 84% seen once. The sequence was obtained from a woman aged 40-49 years in good health. The material sequenced was blood. The J gene is TRBJ1-1, the V gene TRBV5-8, with D possibly matching TRBD1 (6 bases). This CDR3 reads CASSLERGRGAFF. The CDR3 coding sequence is TGTGCCAGCAGCTTGGAGCGGGGGCGGGGAGCTTTCTTT.